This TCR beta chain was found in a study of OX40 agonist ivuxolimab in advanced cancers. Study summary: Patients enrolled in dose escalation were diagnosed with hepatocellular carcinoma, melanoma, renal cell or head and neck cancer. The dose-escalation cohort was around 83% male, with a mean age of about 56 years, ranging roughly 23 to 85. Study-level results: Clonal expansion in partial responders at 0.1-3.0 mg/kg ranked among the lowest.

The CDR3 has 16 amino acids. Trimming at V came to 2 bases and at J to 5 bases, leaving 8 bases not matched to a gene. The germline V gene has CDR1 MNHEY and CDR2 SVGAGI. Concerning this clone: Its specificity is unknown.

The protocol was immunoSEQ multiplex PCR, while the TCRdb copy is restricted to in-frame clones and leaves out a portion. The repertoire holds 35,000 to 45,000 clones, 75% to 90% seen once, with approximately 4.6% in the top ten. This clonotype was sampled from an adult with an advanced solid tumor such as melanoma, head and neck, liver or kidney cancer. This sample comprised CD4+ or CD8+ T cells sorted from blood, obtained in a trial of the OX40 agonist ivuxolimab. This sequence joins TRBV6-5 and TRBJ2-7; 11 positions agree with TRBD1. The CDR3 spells CASSYRRDRGTHEQYF. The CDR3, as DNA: TGTGCCAGCAGTTACCGAAGGGACAGGGGGACCCACGAGCAGTACTTC.